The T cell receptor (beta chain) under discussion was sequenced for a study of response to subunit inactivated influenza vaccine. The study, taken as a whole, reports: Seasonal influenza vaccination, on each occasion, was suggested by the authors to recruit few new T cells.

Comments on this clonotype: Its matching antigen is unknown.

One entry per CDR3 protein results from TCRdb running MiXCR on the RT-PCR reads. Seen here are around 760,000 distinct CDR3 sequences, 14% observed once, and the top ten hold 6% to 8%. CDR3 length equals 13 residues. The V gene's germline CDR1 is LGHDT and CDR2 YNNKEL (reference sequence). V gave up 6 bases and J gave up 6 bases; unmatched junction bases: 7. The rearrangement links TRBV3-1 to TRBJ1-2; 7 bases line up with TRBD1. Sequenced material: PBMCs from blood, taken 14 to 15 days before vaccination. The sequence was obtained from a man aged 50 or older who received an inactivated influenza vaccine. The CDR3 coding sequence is TGTGCCAGCAGGACCAGGGGGATGGATGGCTACACCTTC. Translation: CASRTRGMDGYTF.